Listed below are T cell receptor beta chains from one sample, sequenced in a study of T-cell memory formation after mild COVID-19. One entry per CDR3 protein results from TCRdb running MiXCR on the 5' RACE reads. The top ten clones hold 12% of a sample with roughly 500,000 distinct CDR3 sequences, roughly 22% of them seen once. The sample was PBMCs or a T cell subset sorted from them (not recorded which). These receptors were taken from an adult woman who had mild COVID-19 (a few samples of this study predate the infection). Cell type and time point are not known. The conserved cysteine and the conserved F or W are not part of the CDR3 here.

v_call	j_call	cdr3_aa
TRBV12-3/TRBV12-4	TRBJ1-4	ASSSSSDEKLF
TRBV5-1	TRBJ2-7	ASSPDRTYSYEQY
TRBV11-2	TRBJ2-7	ASNPTSGGPYEQY
TRBV6-1	TRBJ2-2	ASRKGTGTKELF
TRBV4-1	TRBJ2-2	ASSLLTGTGELF
TRBV7-9	TRBJ1-2	ASSVTGDNYGYT
TRBV24-1	TRBJ2-1	ATSDLRTSGRTNEQF
TRBV20-1	TRBJ2-7	SARDLDSPSYEQY
TRBV27	TRBJ1-6	ASRQGAPRNSPLH
TRBV18	TRBJ2-1	ASSRAGAEQF
TRBV12-3/TRBV12-4	TRBJ2-4	ASSFGGFQLAKNIQY
TRBV20-1	TRBJ2-7	SANPGRFYEQY
TRBV6-5	TRBJ1-1	ASSLGDRTNTEAF
TRBV27	TRBJ2-5	ASSTILTTQETQY
TRBV6-6	TRBJ2-7	ASIRTGSSYEQY
TRBV2	TRBJ2-4	ASSEYWQGMGKNIQY
TRBV6-5	TRBJ1-1	ASGGPTEAF